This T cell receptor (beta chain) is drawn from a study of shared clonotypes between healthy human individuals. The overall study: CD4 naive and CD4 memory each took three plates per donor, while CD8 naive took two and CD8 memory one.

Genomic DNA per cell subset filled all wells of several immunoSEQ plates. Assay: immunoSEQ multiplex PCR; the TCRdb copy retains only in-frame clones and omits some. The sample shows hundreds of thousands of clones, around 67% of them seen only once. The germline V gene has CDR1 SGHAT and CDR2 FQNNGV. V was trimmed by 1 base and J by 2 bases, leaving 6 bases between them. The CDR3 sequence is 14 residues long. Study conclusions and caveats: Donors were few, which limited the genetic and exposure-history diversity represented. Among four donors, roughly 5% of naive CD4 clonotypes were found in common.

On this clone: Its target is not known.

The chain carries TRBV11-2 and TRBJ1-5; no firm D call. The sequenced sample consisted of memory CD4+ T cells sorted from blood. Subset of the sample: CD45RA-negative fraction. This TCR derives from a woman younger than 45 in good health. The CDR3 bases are TGTGCCAGCAGCTTAGTCGGTGGCAATCAGCCCCAGCATTTT. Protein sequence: CASSLVGGNQPQHF.